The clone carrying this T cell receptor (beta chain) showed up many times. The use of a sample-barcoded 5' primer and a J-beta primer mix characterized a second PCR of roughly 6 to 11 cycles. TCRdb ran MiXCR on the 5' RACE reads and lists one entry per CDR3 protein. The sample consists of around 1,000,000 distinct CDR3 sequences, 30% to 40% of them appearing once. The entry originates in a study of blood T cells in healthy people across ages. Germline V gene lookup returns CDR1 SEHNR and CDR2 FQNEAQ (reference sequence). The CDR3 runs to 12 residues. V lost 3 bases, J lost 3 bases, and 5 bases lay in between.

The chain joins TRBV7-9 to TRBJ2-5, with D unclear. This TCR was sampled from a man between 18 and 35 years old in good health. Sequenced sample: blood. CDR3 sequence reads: CASSFGEETQYF. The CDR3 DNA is TGTGCCAGCAGCTTTGGGGAAGAGACCCAGTACTTC. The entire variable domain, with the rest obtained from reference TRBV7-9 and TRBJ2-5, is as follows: DTGVSQNPRHKITKRGQNVTFRCDPISEHNRLYWYRQTLGQGPEFLTYFQNEAQLEKSRLLSDRFSAERPKGSFSTLEIQRTEQGDSAMYLCASSFGEETQYFGPGTRLLVL.